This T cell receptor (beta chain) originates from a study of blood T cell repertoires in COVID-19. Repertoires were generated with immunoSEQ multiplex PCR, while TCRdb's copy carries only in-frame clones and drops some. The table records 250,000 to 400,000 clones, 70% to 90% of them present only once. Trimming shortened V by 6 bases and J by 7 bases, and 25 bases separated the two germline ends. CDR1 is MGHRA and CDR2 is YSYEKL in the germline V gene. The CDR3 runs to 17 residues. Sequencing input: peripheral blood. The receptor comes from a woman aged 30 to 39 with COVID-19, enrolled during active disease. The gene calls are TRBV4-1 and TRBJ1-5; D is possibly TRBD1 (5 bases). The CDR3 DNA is TGCGCCAGCAGTCCTAGACACCCTTTAGGGGATGAGCAGCCCCAGCATTTT. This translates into CASSPRHPLGDEQPQHF.